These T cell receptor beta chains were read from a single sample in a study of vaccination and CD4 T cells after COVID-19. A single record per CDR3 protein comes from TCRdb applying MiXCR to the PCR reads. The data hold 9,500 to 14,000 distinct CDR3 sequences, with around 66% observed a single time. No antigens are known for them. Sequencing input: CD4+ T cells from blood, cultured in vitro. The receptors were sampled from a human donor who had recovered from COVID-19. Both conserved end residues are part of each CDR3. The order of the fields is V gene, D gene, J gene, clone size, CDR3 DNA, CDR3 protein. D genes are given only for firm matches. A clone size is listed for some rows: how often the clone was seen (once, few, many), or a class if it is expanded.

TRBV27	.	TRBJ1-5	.	TGTGCCAGCCGCTATTCGGGGGCTAGCAATCAGCCCCAGCATTTT	CASRYSGASNQPQHF
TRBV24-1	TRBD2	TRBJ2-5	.	TGTGCCACCAGTGACCGTCGGACTAGCGGGAGTGGGTCCGAGACCCAGTACTTC	CATSDRRTSGSGSETQYF
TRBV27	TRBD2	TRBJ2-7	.	TGTGCCAGCAGTTTCTTAGCGGGAGGGACCTGCGAGCAGTACTTC	CASSFLAGGTCEQYF
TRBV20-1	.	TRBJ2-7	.	TGCAGTGCTAGAATGGGACCTGACTACGAGCAGTACTTC	CSARMGPDYEQYF
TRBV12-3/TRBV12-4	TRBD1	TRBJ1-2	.	TGTGCCAGCAGTTCGGCCAGGGGGCTTGGCTACACCTTC	CASSSARGLGYTF
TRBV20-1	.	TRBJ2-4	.	TGCAGTGCGCTGAGAGGAACAGCCAAAAACATTCAGTACTTC	CSALRGTAKNIQYF
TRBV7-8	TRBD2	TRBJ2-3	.	TGTGCCAGCAGGTTGCGGGAGGGCCCGGTGGATACGCAGTATTTT	CASRLREGPVDTQYF
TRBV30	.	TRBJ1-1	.	TGTGCCTGGAGTGCCGCCGGGACAATGAACACTGAAGCTTTCTTT	CAWSAAGTMNTEAFF
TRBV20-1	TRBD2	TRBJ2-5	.	TGCAGTGCGGGACTAGCGGGGGGGGTCCAAGAGACCCAGTACTTC	CSAGLAGGVQETQYF
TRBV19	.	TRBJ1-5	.	TGTGCCAGGGGACGGTATAGCAATCAGCCCCAGCATTTT	CARGRYSNQPQHF
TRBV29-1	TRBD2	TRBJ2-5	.	TGCAGCGTTGTCGGGGGGGCAGAGACCCAGTACTTC	CSVVGGAETQYF
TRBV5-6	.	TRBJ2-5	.	TGTGCCAGCTTAGAGAGGGGTCGAGAGACCCAGTACTTC	CASLERGRETQYF
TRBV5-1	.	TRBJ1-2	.	TGCGCCAGCAGCTTGGGGACGGCCCTCTATGGCTACACCTTC	CASSLGTALYGYTF
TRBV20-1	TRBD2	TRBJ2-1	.	TGCAGTGCATGGACTAGCGGAAGCTCCTACAATGAGCAGTTCTTC	CSAWTSGSSYNEQFF
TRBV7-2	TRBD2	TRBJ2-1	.	TGTGCCAGCAGCCCGAGGACTAGCGGGGGGATCCTTTACAATGAGCAGTTCTTC	CASSPRTSGGILYNEQFF
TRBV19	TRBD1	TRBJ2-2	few	TGTGCCAGTAGTCGACCCGGGACAGGGGTCACCGGGGAGCTGTTTTTT	CASSRPGTGVTGELFF
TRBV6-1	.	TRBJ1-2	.	TGTGCCAGCAGCCCCGGGGGGCAGTCTCACTATGGCTACACCTTC	CASSPGGQSHYGYTF